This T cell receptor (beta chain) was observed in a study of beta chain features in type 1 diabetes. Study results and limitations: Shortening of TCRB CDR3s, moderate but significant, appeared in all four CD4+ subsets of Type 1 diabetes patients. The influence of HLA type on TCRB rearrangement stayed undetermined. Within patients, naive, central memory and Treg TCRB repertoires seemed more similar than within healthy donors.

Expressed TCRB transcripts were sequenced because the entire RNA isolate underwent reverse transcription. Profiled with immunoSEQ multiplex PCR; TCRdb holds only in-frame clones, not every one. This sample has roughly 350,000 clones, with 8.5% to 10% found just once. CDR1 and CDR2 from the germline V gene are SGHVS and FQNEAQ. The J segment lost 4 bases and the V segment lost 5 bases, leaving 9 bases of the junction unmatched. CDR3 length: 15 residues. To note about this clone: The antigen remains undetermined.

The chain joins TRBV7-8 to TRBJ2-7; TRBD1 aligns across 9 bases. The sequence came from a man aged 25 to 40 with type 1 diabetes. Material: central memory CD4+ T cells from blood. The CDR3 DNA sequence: TGTGCCAGCAGCATCGGGACAGGGAGAGGGTACGAGCAGTACTTC. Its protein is CASSIGTGRGYEQYF. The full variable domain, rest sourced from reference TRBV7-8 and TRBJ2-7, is GAGVSQSPRYKVAKRGQDVALRCDPISGHVSLFWYQQALGQGPEFLTYFQNEAQLDKSGLPSDRFFAERPEGSVSTLKIQRTQQEDSAVYLCASSIGTGRGYEQYFGPGTRLTVT.